This T cell receptor (beta chain) was captured by sequencing in a study of cytomegalovirus exposure and HLA in healthy donors. The study's findings and limits: Later analysis identified around 15,000 TCR beta sequences associated with HLA alleles, using a false discovery rate threshold of 0.05.

Regarding this clone: Its antigen remains unknown.

In the PCR, 60 Vbeta and 13 Jbeta primers were used. Libraries were prepared by immunoSEQ multiplex PCR; TCRdb keeps only in-frame clonotypes and omits some of them. This table has some 160,000 clones, about three quarters appearing once. V shed 4 bases, J shed 8 bases, and the junction held 3 bases outside the gene matches. Germline V CDR1 and CDR2: MNHEY, SVGAGI. The CDR3 covers 12 residues. Sequencing input: PBMCs. The sequence was collected from a woman aged 40 to 50 in good health and CMV-seronegative. The chain couples TRBV6-5 to TRBJ1-1, with TRBD1 identical over 8 bases. CDR3 in amino acids: CASSFGQGEAFF. For the CDR3, the DNA is TGTGCCAGCAGTTTCGGACAGGGAGAAGCTTTCTTT.